This entry lists 9 T cell receptor beta chains sequenced from one sample in a study of OX40 agonist ivuxolimab in advanced cancers. Profiled with immunoSEQ multiplex PCR; TCRdb holds only in-frame clones, not every one. The sample contains under 90,000 clones, approximately 88% of which appear only once. This sample comprised CD4+ or CD8+ T cells sorted from blood, obtained in a trial of the OX40 agonist ivuxolimab. Receptors were obtained from an adult with an advanced solid tumor such as melanoma, head and neck, liver or kidney cancer.

The genes are TRBV19 and TRBJ1-4; perhaps TRBD1 as D (5 bases). CDR3 length: 14 amino acids. Germline V gives CDR1 LNHDA, CDR2 SQIVND (reference sequence). Trimming stripped 11 bases from V and 5 bases from J, with 18 bases between. The DNA for the CDR3 is TGTGCCTCCCAACTGACGGGGGAAAATGAAAAACTGTTTTTT. It is translated as CASQLTGENEKLFF. The variable domain in full, completed from reference TRBV19 and TRBJ1-4, reads DGGITQSPKYLFRKEGQNVTLSCEQNLNHDAMYWYRQDPGQGLRLIYYSQIVNDFQKGDIAEGYSVSREKKESFPLTVTSAQKNPTAFYLCASQLTGENEKLFFGSGTQLSVL.

V usage is TRBV28 and J usage is TRBJ2-3; D might be TRBD1 or TRBD2, each matching 5 bases. From germline, CDR1 is MDHEN and CDR2 SYDVKM. The CDR3 consists of 15 residues. With 2 bases removed from V and 3 bases from J, the gap between germline ends came to 12 bases. The CDR3 DNA reads as TGTGCCAGCAGTTTAGAGGGGCGGGTAACAGATACGCAGTATTTT. Its protein is CASSLEGRVTDTQYF. The complete variable domain, with remaining parts taken from reference TRBV28 and TRBJ2-3, reads DVKVTQSSRYLVKRTGEKVFLECVQDMDHENMFWYRQDPGLGLRLIYFSYDVKMKEKGDIPEGYSVSREKKERFSLILESASTNQTSMYLCASSLEGRVTDTQYFGPGTRLTVL.

J is TRBJ1-5 and V is TRBV6-1; D gene uncertain. Germline V lookup: CDR1 MNHNS, CDR2 SASEGT. The CDR3 totals 15 residues. The V and J ends lost 0 bases and 0 bases respectively, with 6 bases between them. The CDR3 region is CASSEADLSNQPQHF. The CDR3 DNA reads TGTGCCAGCAGTGAAGCCGACCTTAGCAATCAGCCCCAGCATTTT.

The genes are TRBV30 and TRBJ2-5, with a tentative D call TRBD1 (5 bases). Germline V gene data show CDR1 as GTSNPN and CDR2 as SVGIG (reference sequence). V was shortened by 6 bases and J by 8 bases, with 25 bases between the two germline ends. The CDR3 loop spans 15 amino acids. CDR3: CACSNPGPIKGTQYF. The DNA of the CDR3 is TGTGCCTGCTCCAACCCAGGGCCTATCAAAGGAACCCAGTACTTC.

This rearrangement joins TRBV29-1 to TRBJ2-1; D is possibly TRBD2 (5 bases). CDR3 length equals 10 residues. V shed 4 bases and J shed 9 bases, with 7 bases lying between them. Germline CDR1 is SQVTM and CDR2 is ANQGSEA. The CDR3 protein is CSVGETEQFF. The CDR3 DNA is TGCAGCGTTGGGGAGACTGAGCAGTTCTTC.

The chain carries TRBV11-1 and TRBJ2-2; D might be TRBD1 (6 bases). The CDR3 is made up of 15 amino acids. Trimming took 1 base from V and 1 from J, leaving 7 bases between them. Germline values: CDR1 SGHAT, CDR2 FQDESV (reference sequence). The CDR3 is CASSLDRVNTGELFF. CDR3 DNA sequence: TGTGCCAGCAGCTTAGACAGGGTGAACACCGGGGAGCTGTTTTTT.

The chain uses TRBV14 and TRBJ2-1, with D possibly being TRBD1 (5 bases). Germline assignment: CDR1 SGHDN and CDR2 FVKESK. V was cut by 0 bases and J by 12 bases, with 12 bases left in between. The CDR3 is made up of 13 amino acids. The CDR3, as DNA: TGTGCCAGCAGCCAAGATTTTGGAAGGGGGCAGTTCTTC. Translation: CASSQDFGRGQFF.

This chain connects TRBV25-1 to TRBJ2-5, with 13 bases matching TRBD2. Germline V CDR1 and CDR2: MGHDK, SYGVNS. The trim removed 2 bases at V and 4 bases at J, leaving 1 base unmatched. This CDR3 spans 15 amino acids. DNA of the CDR3: TGTGCCAGCAGTGAAGGGACTAGCGGGACAGAGACCCAGTACTTC. Protein: CASSEGTSGTETQYF.

The genes are TRBV6-4 and TRBJ2-1, with D uncertain. The V gene lost 0 bases and the J gene lost 10 bases, with 10 bases spanning the gap. Germline lookup yields CDR1 MRHNA and CDR2 SNTAGT. The CDR3 sequence is 13 residues long. CDR3 amino acids: CASSDSNLGEQFF. DNA for the CDR3: TGTGCCAGCAGTGACTCGAACCTAGGCGAGCAGTTCTTC.